This T cell receptor (beta chain) is from a study of shared clonotypes between healthy human individuals (dated by TCRdb to about 2020). Turning to the overall study: The cohort included a few men and a couple of women between 18 and 49 years of age. Per donor, three plates each were used for CD4 naive and CD4 memory, two for CD8 naive, and one for CD8 memory. To estimate repertoire size and how much clonotype sharing occurs between individuals, the study deeply sequenced the blood TCR repertoires of roughly 5 healthy adults. Libraries were prepared and TCR repertoires were sequenced by different laboratories using diverse techniques, in order to increase sequencing depth and limit assay-specific biases. Between about 0.9 and 9 billion PBMCs per donor were obtained by leukapheresis. Overall study outcomes, separate from this receptor: Compared with non-shared clonotypes, the clonotypes found in all four sorted-subset donors had higher generation probabilities. Pairwise subsampling indicated that sequencing depth was expected to affect the degree of clonotype sharing among donors. Larger estimated clonotype richness was generally found for naive subsets than for memory subsets. Because the study included a small number of donors, the genetic and exposure-history diversity represented was limited. Sharing across a handful of donors was observed for 5% to 6.5% of naive CD4, over 3% of naive CD8, over 2% of memory CD4, and about 0.38% of memory CD8 clonotypes. Sampling was restricted to blood, and TCR repertoires in tissues likely differ from the TCR repertoires found in blood. Even with the large sequencing depth, rarefaction of the sorted-subset datasets indicated that sequencing was incomplete.

The germline V gene gives CDR1 as SGHAT and CDR2 as FQNNGV. Reading from cysteine to phenylalanine, the CDR3 counts 16 amino acids. CDR3 DNA is the only sequence kept; it has 48 bases, read in frame from the first base. The germline V and J ends show losses of 0 bases and 2 bases respectively, and no gene match explains 7 bases of the junction. The donors were healthy, HIV-negative adults who had no recently reported acute infections or vaccinations. Every donor was a Caucasian adult living in Nashville, Tennessee, USA. CD4+ T cells were enriched by magnetic negative selection; naive cells were then positively selected on CD45RA, and the negative fraction formed the memory subset. Blood was collected by leukapheresis, and PBMCs were isolated by Ficoll-Histopaque density gradient centrifugation and then cryopreserved in liquid nitrogen vapor phase. Purity and quantity of every magnetically sorted T cell population were checked by analytical flow cytometry. Each sorted fraction had its genomic DNA isolated and then quantified by UV absorbance on a Nanodrop 2000c.

Using the deep immunoSEQ assay, multiplex PCR amplified TCR CDR3 regions from genomic DNA. Genomic DNA extracted from each cell subset was distributed evenly over all wells of several immunoSEQ 96-well plates, and each plate served as one replicate. For sorted subsets, 200 to 250 ng of genomic DNA, equivalent to some 30,000 T cell genomes, went into each replicate PCR. Purified libraries were measured with a Qubit 3.0 fluorometer, size-checked on a Bioanalyzer 2100, and measured again with the KAPA Library Quantification kit. Every immunoSEQ 96-well plate was sequenced on a separate single-read 150-cycle Illumina NextSeq 550 flow cell. In the authors' own workflow: Because only junctional sequences without quality scores were contained in the immunoSEQ output, filtering matching that applied to full-length reads could not be performed. Sequences were annotated with PyIR, a Python wrapper for IgBLAST v1.9, and V/J genes and CDR3 were assigned using IMGT germline references. Reads were removed for weak V/J assignments (E-value above 1e-6), missing CDR3, stop codons, out-of-frame junctions, or ambiguous translated residues. V3J clonotypes were defined as sequences sharing an identical inferred V gene, J gene, and CDR3 amino acid sequence. Percentage overlap between repertoires was calculated by dividing the number of shared unique clonotypes by the size of the smaller repertoire. Richness of each repertoire was evaluated using RTK rarefaction, the Chao1 estimator, and Recon v2.1 estimates of unobserved clonotypes. OLGA was used to compute generation probabilities for all TCRbeta clonotypes that the gDNA method yielded from four donors. TCRdb provides this immuneACCESS table in a form limited to in-frame rearrangements. Some clones are lacking; in checked studies, under half of them reflect an unresolved V gene, and why the rest are absent is not known. The DNA gave D and trimming, while V, J and clone size come from that table. The sample includes 2,100,000 or so clones, with under 97% observed a single time. About 0.13% of the sample rests with the top ten.

Remarks on this clone: The specificity of this receptor is unknown. No much larger clone is present one base from it, and per-base qualities are unavailable.

Sample: naive CD4+ T cells sorted from blood. The cell subset or site label for this specimen denotes: CD45RA+ positively selected. This receptor was obtained from a man in his late teens or twenties in good health. Recombination connected TRBV11-2 to TRBJ2-7, with TRBD1 matching 7 junction bases. The encoded CDR3 is CASSLDSGTVPYEQYF. Here is the DNA: TGTGCCAGCAGCTTAGATTCCGGGACAGTGCCCTACGAGCAGTACTTC.